Below are 8 T cell receptor beta chains sequenced from a single sample in a study of blood T cell repertoires in COVID-19. Repertoires were generated with immunoSEQ multiplex PCR, while TCRdb's copy carries only in-frame clones and drops some. The profile shows about 240,000 clones, approximately 88% of them singletons. Sequencing was performed on PBMCs or T cells enriched from blood (not recorded which). Source of these receptors: a woman under 40 with acute COVID-19.

DNA for the CDR3: TGTGCCAGCAGCTTAGACAGGGAAAAGTATGGCTACACCTTC. It codes for CASSLDREKYGYTF. The chain uses TRBV7-2 and TRBJ1-2; D might be TRBD1 (6 bases). The CDR3 contains 14 residues. Between the trimmed V and J ends, which lost 1 base and 5 bases, there was a span of 11 bases. Germline CDR1 SGHTA, CDR2 FQGNSA.

The chain links TRBV7-8 to TRBJ1-3; no reliable D call. The CDR3 totals 20 residues. CDR1 is SGHVS, CDR2 FQNEAQ, per germline. V lost 5 bases and J 3 bases, leaving 29 bases between the germline ends. CDR3 sequence reads: CASSTSNPGGSSGGGNTIYF. CDR3 nucleotides: TGTGCCAGCAGCACATCAAATCCCGGTGGGAGTTCGGGTGGTGGAAACACCATATATTTT.

V usage is TRBV11-3 and J usage is TRBJ1-1; D is unclear. The CDR3 has 15 amino acids. Trimming left V 5 bases short and J 0 bases short, with 13 bases between. CDR1 and CDR2 (germline): SGHNT, YENEEA. The CDR3 loop is CASSNKTGLNTEAFF. CDR3 DNA: TGTGCCAGCAGCAACAAGACGGGTCTGAACACTGAAGCTTTCTTT. Variable domain in full (rest from reference TRBV11-3 and TRBJ1-1): EAGVVQSPRYKIIEKKQPVAFWCNPISGHNTLYWYLQNLGQGPELLIRYENEEAVDDSQLPKDRFSAERLKGVDSTLKIQPAELGDSAVYLCASSNKTGLNTEAFFGQGTRLTVV.

The chain uses TRBV18 and TRBJ2-7; maybe TRBD1 (6 bases). The CDR3 extends over 14 amino acids. The germline V gene has CDR1 KGHSH and CDR2 LQKENI. V lost 5 bases and J 4 bases, leaving 15 bases between the germline ends. The CDR3 nucleotides are TGTGCCAGCTCATTCGCCGGGACAATATACGAGCAGTACTTC. Its translation is CASSFAGTIYEQYF. Variable domain in full (rest from reference TRBV18 and TRBJ2-7): NAGVMQNPRHLVRRRGQEARLRCSPMKGHSHVYWYRQLPEEGLKFMVYLQKENIIDESGMPKERFSAEFPKEGPSILRIQQVVRGDSAAYFCASSFAGTIYEQYFGPGTRLTVT.

The genes are TRBV27 and TRBJ2-2; D may be TRBD1 (5 bases). The germline V gene encodes CDR1 MNHEY and CDR2 SMNVEV (reference sequence). The CDR3 consists of 15 residues. Trimming removed 6 bases from V and 1 base from J, with 12 bases in between. The CDR3 nucleotides read TGTGCCAGCAGATTACAACAGGTGAACACCGGGGAGCTGTTTTTT. Translation gives CASRLQQVNTGELFF.

The V call is TRBV5-6, the J call TRBJ1-4, with D maybe TRBD1 (5 bases). The CDR3 has 14 amino acids. V lost 6 bases, J lost 0 bases, and 9 bases lay in between. The germline V gene has CDR1 SGHDT and CDR2 YYEEEE. CDR3 sequence: CASTRGSTNEKLFF. The CDR3 DNA sequence: TGTGCCAGCACTAGGGGTTCAACTAATGAAAAACTGTTTTTT.

The rearrangement uses TRBV23-1 and TRBJ1-1; no reliable D call. Being an ORF, TRBV23-1 has a function that is uncertain. V was cut by 0 bases and J by 3 bases, with 14 bases left in between. There are 16 residues in the CDR3. This chain's CDR3 is CASSQSPVLVYTEAFF. The CDR3 bases are TGCGCCAGCAGTCAATCCCCAGTGTTGGTGTACACTGAAGCTTTCTTT.

CDR3 DNA: TGTGCCACCAGCAGAGCCAGGGAGAACACTGAAGCTTTCTTT. Protein: CATSRARENTEAFF. The rearrangement joins TRBV15 to TRBJ1-1; perhaps TRBD1 as D (5 bases). CDR1 and CDR2 (germline): LNHNV, YYDKDF (reference sequence). This CDR3 has 14 residues. Trimming took 1 base from V and 1 from J, leaving 7 bases between them.